A single sample is the source of the 30 T cell receptor beta chains below, sequenced in a study of blood T cell repertoires in COVID-19. Clones were read by immunoSEQ multiplex PCR, and TCRdb kept only the in-frame ones, dropping some. The sample carries tens of thousands of clones, over 80% recorded once. Sequenced sample: peripheral blood. The origin of the receptors is a human donor with active COVID-19. The donor label of this sample is uncertain.

This sequence joins TRBV29-1 and TRBJ2-7; possible D gene TRBD2, 5 bases. The CDR3 has 15 amino acids. Trimming cost V 5 bases and J 5 bases, with 22 bases left between them. Germline CDR1 is SQVTM and CDR2 is ANQGSEA. In nucleotides, the CDR3 is TGCAGCGTTTCTCCTTTTGGACTCTTTGGTCACGAGCAGTACTTC. Its translation is CSVSPFGLFGHEQYF.

The chain employs TRBV5-8 and TRBJ1-4; possible D gene TRBD1, 5 bases. There are 16 residues in the CDR3. The germline V and J ends were trimmed by 4 bases and 7 bases, with 20 bases remaining between them. CDR1 is SGHTS and CDR2 is YDEGEE in the germline V gene. The CDR3 spells CASSPRHLGEGEKLFF. The CDR3 nucleotides read TGTGCCAGCAGCCCAAGACACCTAGGGGAGGGTGAAAAACTGTTTTTT.

The chain employs TRBV3-1 (or the pseudogene TRBV3-2) and TRBJ2-3; no clear D. V lost 3 bases and J 5 bases, leaving 18 bases between the germline ends. Germline V CDR1 and CDR2: LGHDT, YNNKEL (reference sequence). This CDR3 spans 16 amino acids. The CDR3 is CASSQSCPILQDTQYF. CDR3 coding DNA: TGTGCCAGCAGCCAGAGCTGTCCCATTTTGCAAGATACGCAGTATTTT.

The chain links TRBV6-5 to TRBJ2-3; tentative D call: TRBD2 (6 bases). V was shortened by 0 bases and J by 1 base, with 11 bases between the two germline ends. The CDR3 contains 16 residues. From germline, CDR1 is MNHEY and CDR2 SVGAGI. The CDR3 sequence is CASSYSASGRTDTQYF. The CDR3 DNA reads TGTGCCAGCAGTTACTCGGCCAGCGGGCGCACAGATACGCAGTATTTT.

The chain links TRBV7-2 to TRBJ1-2; perhaps TRBD1 as D (6 bases). The germline V gene encodes CDR1 SGHTA and CDR2 FQGNSA. This CDR3 contains 12 residues. Trimming shortened V by 2 bases and J by 10 bases, and 11 bases separated the two germline ends. The CDR3 DNA follows: TGTGCCAGCAGCTTATATCAGGGGCTCTACACCTTC. Its protein product is CASSLYQGLYTF.

V gene TRBV5-1 combines with J gene TRBJ1-2; 7 nucleotides line up with TRBD1. This CDR3 has 15 residues. Per the germline V gene, CDR1 is SGHRS and CDR2 is YFSETQ. V was clipped by 4 bases and J by 0 bases; unmatched bases: 6. CDR3 nucleotides: TGCGCCAGCAGCGTTTCCGGGACAGCTAACTATGGCTACACCTTC. It yields the protein CASSVSGTANYGYTF. The full variable domain, completed using reference TRBV5-1 and TRBJ1-2, is KAGVTQTPRYLIKTRGQQVTLSCSPISGHRSVSWYQQTPGQGLQFLFEYFSETQRNKGNFPGRFSGRQFSNSRSEMNVSTLELGDSALYLCASSVSGTANYGYTFGSGTRLTVV.

J is TRBJ2-1 and V is TRBV5-6; 9 bases fit TRBD2. Germline values: CDR1 SGHDT, CDR2 YYEEEE. The CDR3 is 15 amino acids. Germline trimming cut 4 bases from V and 7 bases from J; bases unmatched to any gene: 9. The CDR3 DNA follows: TGTGCCAGCAGCCCCCGAGGCGGGGGGGGAAATGAGCAGTTCTTC. The encoded protein is CASSPRGGGGNEQFF.

The V gene is TRBV7-9, the J gene TRBJ1-1, with D unresolved. Between the trimmed V and J ends, which lost 5 bases and 4 bases, there was a span of 14 bases. The CDR3 has 14 residues. The V gene's germline CDR1 is SEHNR and CDR2 FQNEAQ (reference sequence). CDR3 sequence (DNA): TGTGCCAGCAGCCCGAGCAATTCGGGCACTGAAGCTTTCTTT. Encoded protein: CASSPSNSGTEAFF.

The gene calls are TRBV5-4 and TRBJ1-1; the D is unclear. Trimming shortened V by 1 base and J by 1 base, and 11 bases separated the two germline ends. Germline CDR1 SGHNT, CDR2 YYREEE (reference sequence). This CDR3 spans 15 amino acids. DNA for the CDR3: TGTGCCAGCAGCTTGTTGGTCGGGAGGAACACTGAAGCTTTCTTT. This encodes CASSLLVGRNTEAFF. The variable domain in full, with the rest retrieved from reference TRBV5-4 and TRBJ1-1, is ETGVTQSPTHLIKTRGQQVTLRCSSQSGHNTVSWYQQALGQGPQFIFQYYREEENGRGNFPPRFSGLQFPNYSSELNVNALELDDSALYLCASSLLVGRNTEAFFGQGTRLTVV.

The genes are TRBV9 and TRBJ2-7; 9 nucleotides align to TRBD1. V gave up 0 bases and J gave up 3 bases; unmatched junction bases: 4. This CDR3 region has 15 residues. Germline CDR1 SGDLS, CDR2 YYNGEE. CDR3 sequence (DNA): TGTGCCAGCAGCGTAGGGGGGACAGGGCTCTACGAGCAGTACTTC. This gives the protein CASSVGGTGLYEQYF.

V gene TRBV19 combines with J gene TRBJ2-3, with TRBD2 matching 8 bases. CDR1 is LNHDA, CDR2 SQIVND, per germline (reference sequence). The trim removed 5 bases at V and 1 base at J, leaving 2 bases unmatched. The CDR3 contains 14 residues. The CDR3, as DNA: TGTGCCAGTAGTTCAGCGGGGGGCACAGATACGCAGTATTTT. Its translation: CASSSAGGTDTQYF.

This chain links TRBV7-9 with TRBJ1-1, with D possibly being TRBD1 (5 bases). The V and J ends lost 5 bases and 7 bases respectively, with 8 bases between them. CDR1 SEHNR and CDR2 FQNEAQ come from the germline V gene (reference sequence). This CDR3 is built from 11 residues. The CDR3 nucleotides read TGTGCCAGCAGCAGGGGCAGTGAAGCTTTCTTT. It encodes CASSRGSEAFF.

V and J are TRBV5-6 and TRBJ2-3; D perhaps matches TRBD2 (5 bases). Per the germline V gene, CDR1 is SGHDT and CDR2 is YYEEEE. The CDR3 is 14 amino acids. Trimming shortened V by 2 bases and J by 5 bases, and 12 bases separated the two germline ends. CDR3 loop: CASSFGGLEDTQYF. CDR3 in DNA: TGTGCCAGCAGCTTCGGAGGCCTAGAAGATACGCAGTATTTT.

The chain combines TRBV7-9 with TRBJ1-5, with D perhaps matching TRBD1 (6 bases). The CDR3 runs 14 residues. Germline V gives CDR1 SEHNR, CDR2 FQNEAQ (reference sequence). Trimming left V 5 bases short and J 4 bases short, with 12 bases between. This chain's CDR3 is CASSTQGQNQPQHF. The CDR3 region has the DNA TGTGCCAGCAGCACACAAGGACAGAATCAGCCCCAGCATTTT. Complete variable domain (other parts from reference TRBV7-9 and TRBJ1-5): DTGVSQNPRHKITKRGQNVTFRCDPISEHNRLYWYRQTLGQGPEFLTYFQNEAQLEKSRLLSDRFSAERPKGSFSTLEIQRTEQGDSAMYLCASSTQGQNQPQHFGDGTRLSIL.

The CDR3: CASSQDGAGGRGETQYF. The CDR3 coding sequence is TGTGCCAGCAGCCAAGATGGAGCCGGCGGGAGAGGAGAGACCCAGTACTTC. V usage is TRBV4-2 and J usage is TRBJ2-5; 7 nucleotides match TRBD2. This CDR3 is built from 17 residues. From germline, CDR1 is LGHNA and CDR2 YNFKEQ. V shed 0 bases, J shed 4 bases, and the junction held 11 bases outside the gene matches.

The chain recombines TRBV5-1 with TRBJ2-7; TRBD2 is a possible D gene (5 bases). Germline CDR1 and CDR2: SGHRS and YFSETQ. V lost 4 bases to trimming and J lost 6 bases, with 17 bases between them. The CDR3 has 14 amino acids. CDR3 protein: CASSLNTGGGEQYF. CDR3 nucleotide sequence: TGCGCCAGCAGCCTAAACACGGGCGGAGGCGAGCAGTACTTC.

The chain uses TRBV9 and TRBJ1-2, with D tentatively TRBD1 (5 bases). V dropped 5 bases and J dropped 6 bases, with 20 bases sitting between them. The CDR3 is 15 residues long. Germline CDR1 and CDR2: SGDLS and YYNGEE. The CDR3 sequence: CASSDNRNSPDGYTF. DNA for the CDR3: TGTGCCAGCAGTGATAACAGGAATAGCCCAGATGGCTACACCTTC.

The chain couples TRBV7-6 to TRBJ1-1; D ambiguous. This CDR3 has 15 amino acids. The germline gives CDR1 SGHVS, CDR2 FNYEAQ. Trimming stripped 1 base from V and 1 base from J, with 10 bases between. The CDR3 protein is CASSLGPRGNTEAFF. CDR3 nucleotides: TGTGCCAGCAGCTTAGGGCCACGGGGGAACACTGAAGCTTTCTTT. The variable domain in full, completed from reference TRBV7-6 and TRBJ1-1, reads GAGVSQSPRYKVTKRGQDVALRCDPISGHVSLYWYRQALGQGPEFLTYFNYEAQQDKSGLPNDRFSAERPEGSISTLTIQRTEQRDSAMYRCASSLGPRGNTEAFFGQGTRLTVV.

The V gene is TRBV19, the J gene TRBJ2-1, with D maybe TRBD2 (5 bases). V was clipped by 7 bases and J by 10 bases, with 14 bases between them. The CDR3 spans 12 residues. Germline V gives CDR1 LNHDA, CDR2 SQIVND (reference sequence). CDR3 nucleotide sequence: TGTGCCAGTATAAGAGGAGGCGGGGAGCAGTTCTTC. This encodes CASIRGGGEQFF.

The chain carries TRBV7-6 and TRBJ2-5; a possible D gene is TRBD1 (5 bases). From germline, CDR1 is SGHVS and CDR2 FNYEAQ. The CDR3 runs to 14 residues. V was trimmed by 5 bases and J by 4 bases, leaving 14 bases between them. CDR3 in amino acids: CASSQGTVGETQYF. The CDR3 region has the DNA TGTGCCAGCAGCCAGGGAACAGTAGGAGAGACCCAGTACTTC.

This clone is categorized as medium-sized. This chain uses TRBV19 with TRBJ1-5, with D unresolved. The CDR3 is 15 residues long. Germline V gene data show CDR1 as LNHDA and CDR2 as SQIVND (reference sequence). Trimming left V 7 bases short and J 1 base short, with 14 bases between. The chain's CDR3 is CASMHTRLSNQPQHF. CDR3 DNA: TGTGCCAGTATGCACACGAGACTCAGCAATCAGCCCCAGCATTTT.

J is TRBJ2-7 and V is TRBV10-1, with D possibly TRBD1 on 7 matching bases. V lost 6 bases and J 2 bases, leaving 14 bases between the germline ends. CDR3 size: 14 residues. Looked up from germline, CDR1 is WNHNN and CDR2 is SYGVQD (reference sequence). The CDR3 reads CASSPGGSPYEQYF. The DNA of the CDR3 is TGCGCCAGCAGCCCAGGGGGGAGTCCCTACGAGCAGTACTTC.

This chain connects TRBV2 to TRBJ1-2; 7 nucleotides match TRBD1. Looked up from germline, CDR1 is SNHLY and CDR2 is FYNNEI. V dropped 6 bases and J dropped 7; count of bases not matched to a gene: 5. The CDR3 is 12 amino acids. Here the CDR3 reads CASSTDRPGYTF. Here the CDR3 DNA reads TGTGCCAGCAGCACGGACAGGCCTGGCTACACCTTC.

The chain carries TRBV4-3 and TRBJ2-3; 9 bases agree with TRBD2. V lost 3 bases and J lost 4; bases outside the gene matches: 8. Germline CDR1 reads LGHNA; CDR2 reads YSLEER. The CDR3 is 16 amino acids. The CDR3 loop reads CASSHSYSGSADTQYF. The CDR3 nucleotides read TGCGCCAGCAGCCACTCCTATAGCGGGAGCGCAGATACGCAGTATTTT.

The rearrangement links TRBV7-9 to TRBJ2-7; D possibly corresponds to TRBD2 (6 bases). The CDR3 runs 16 residues. V was clipped by 5 bases and J by 6 bases, with 23 bases between them. Germline V gene lookup returns CDR1 SEHNR and CDR2 FQNEAQ (reference sequence). The CDR3 sequence: CASSPRAAGRSLEQYF. The CDR3 region has the DNA TGTGCCAGCAGCCCCCGTGCTGCAGGGAGGTCCCTCGAGCAGTACTTC.

The chain has TRBV5-1 and TRBJ1-6; 7 bases map to TRBD1. This CDR3 comprises 15 residues. V trimming: 3 bases; J trimming: 10 bases; junction bases outside the gene matches: 10. Germline V gene data show CDR1 as SGHRS and CDR2 as YFSETQ. CDR3 region: CASSWGGQGDSPLHF. In DNA, the CDR3 is TGCGCCAGCAGCTGGGGTGGCCAGGGGGACTCACCCCTCCACTTT.

The V call is TRBV30, the J call TRBJ1-4, with D unclear. Germline V gene sequence: CDR1 GTSNPN, CDR2 SVGIG (reference sequence). Trimming pared 4 bases from V and 5 bases from J, leaving 17 bases between. The CDR3 has 15 amino acids. The CDR3 region is CAWTLRGRGNEKLFF. CDR3 DNA sequence: TGTGCCTGGACTCTCCGAGGCCGCGGGAATGAAAAACTGTTTTTT. The full variable domain, completed using reference TRBV30 and TRBJ1-4, is SQTIHQWPATLVQPVGSPLSLECTVEGTSNPNLYWYRQAAGRGLQLLFYSVGIGQISSEVPQNLSASRPQDRQFILSSKKLLLSDSGFYLCAWTLRGRGNEKLFFGSGTQLSVL.

V and J are TRBV6-2 or TRBV6-3 and TRBJ2-3; D might be TRBD2 (7 bases). This CDR3 is built from 14 residues. Germline V gives CDR1 MNHEY, CDR2 SVGEGT. With 4 bases removed from V and 4 bases from J, the gap between germline ends came to 12 bases. In nucleotides, the CDR3 is TGTGCCAGCAGTTTGGGGGAGGGGGCAGATACGCAGTATTTT. It specifies CASSLGEGADTQYF.

The chain links TRBV6-6 to TRBJ1-3, with D possibly matching TRBD1 (5 bases). V lost 5 bases to trimming and J lost 7 bases, with 15 bases between them. The length of the CDR3 is 14 residues. CDR1 MNHNY and CDR2 SVGAGI come from the germline V gene (reference sequence). The CDR3: CASSPQETWNTIYF. The DNA for the CDR3 is TGTGCCAGCAGTCCACAGGAAACTTGGAACACCATATATTTT.

The chain combines TRBV4-2 with TRBJ1-1, with TRBD1 matching over 7 bases. Germline loops: CDR1 LGHNA, CDR2 YNFKEQ. The CDR3 sequence is 14 residues long. V lost 4 bases and J lost 3; bases outside the gene matches: 5. The CDR3 nucleotides are TGTGCCAGCAGCCGAGAAGACAGGGACACTGAAGCTTTCTTT. Amino acids: CASSREDRDTEAFF.